This record covers a single T cell receptor beta chain. The antigen is unknown. This sample is drawn from a study of CD8 T cells in ankylosing spondylitis. Findings and caveats of the study: One TCR beta motif, made up of under ten highly homologous variants, appeared characteristic of ankylosing spondylitis blood.

V was shortened by 5 bases and J by 2 bases, with 16 bases between the two germline ends. Germline V gene data show CDR1 as SEHNR and CDR2 as FQNEAQ (reference sequence). The CDR3 spans 17 residues. TCRdb independently ran MiXCR on the 5' RACE reads; one entry per CDR3 protein. Of hundreds of thousands of distinct CDR3 sequences listed, 10% to 15% were seen once; the top ten hold 0.51%. Specimen: blood, either unsorted or a sorted T cell fraction (not recorded which). The chain employs TRBV7-9 and TRBJ2-6; D is possibly TRBD1 (6 bases). This TCR came from a male donor with ankylosing spondylitis. CDR3 DNA: TGTGCCAGCAGCCCCCGGACAGTCCCAGCTGGGGCCAACGTCCTGACTTTC. Translated: CASSPRTVPAGANVLTF.